The source of this T cell receptor (beta chain) is a study of blood T cell repertoires in COVID-19. Study in general: Nucleic acid was either cDNA or gDNA, and it came from T cells, B-cell-depleted T cells, or PBMCs.

In the authors' methods: Amplification with reference gene primers provided the estimates of nucleated cell counts. Using immunoSEQ multiplex PCR, the repertoire was profiled, and TCRdb retains in-frame clones only, with some absent. V, J and clone size derive from that table, while D and trimming were established from the DNA sequence. The sample has about 280,000 clones, roughly 90% seen once. Seattle patients were enrolled during active infection and followed longitudinally. Material for sequencing was peripheral blood. The receptor comes from a woman aged 30 to 39 with COVID-19, enrolled during active disease.

The CDR3 here is CASSLGGLAVQETQYF. Here the CDR3 DNA reads TGTGCCAGCAGCTTGGGTGGACTAGCGGTTCAAGAGACCCAGTACTTC. The rearrangement links TRBV7-2 to TRBJ2-5, with TRBD2 matching 10 bases. The CDR3 spans 16 residues. Germline-derived CDR1 and CDR2 are SGHTA and FQGNSA. The V and J ends lost 3 bases and 2 bases, in that order; junction bases with no gene match: 6.